This T cell receptor (beta chain) emerged from a study of shared clonotypes between healthy human individuals. About the study: The donors, two women and a few men, were aged 18 to 49. Notes on the study in general: Sharing of clonotypes among donors was expected to vary with sequencing depth.

Researchers divided each subset's genomic DNA evenly across several immunoSEQ plates. Unsorted PBMC samples were amplified in replicate PCRs containing around 310 ng DNA, tens of thousands of T cell genomes. Method: immunoSEQ multiplex PCR; TCRdb's copy keeps in-frame clones and lacks some. The sample holds about 450,000 clones, roughly 85% seen once. Germline CDR1 is LNHDA and CDR2 is SQIVND (reference sequence). This CDR3 is built from 13 residues. The V gene lost 3 bases and the J gene lost 7 bases, with 10 bases spanning the gap. As concerns this clone: The antigen is not known.

The genes are TRBV19 and TRBJ1-5, with D unresolved. The sequence came from a woman aged 40 to 55 in good health. Some clones in this sample may be carry-over from other donors' samples. The sequenced sample consisted of PBMCs. CDR3 coding DNA: TGTGCCAGTAGTATTTCCCTGGGGCAGCCCCAGCATTTT. It codes for CASSISLGQPQHF. Full variable domain (outside the CDR3, taken from reference TRBV19 and TRBJ1-5): DGGITQSPKYLFRKEGQNVTLSCEQNLNHDAMYWYRQDPGQGLRLIYYSQIVNDFQKGDIAEGYSVSREKKESFPLTVTSAQKNPTAFYLCASSISLGQPQHFGDGTRLSIL.